The 5 T cell receptor beta chains reported below all come from one sample, sequenced in a study of T cell responses to AZD1222 COVID-19 vaccine. Only in-frame clones appear in the TCRdb table, and some are missing; sequencing was by immunoSEQ multiplex PCR. The sample has some 190,000 clones; approximately 90% are singletons. The sample consisted of peripheral blood, taken 28 days after the second AZD1222 dose. The receptors derive from an adult who received the AZD1222 COVID-19 vaccine.

The chain employs TRBV10-3 and TRBJ1-4; possibly TRBD1 for D (6 bases). Germline CDR1 and CDR2: ENHRY and SYGVKD. Trimming shortened V by 10 bases and J by 3 bases, and 15 bases separated the two germline ends. There are 14 residues in the CDR3. This CDR3 reads CATGALGANEKLFF. CDR3 DNA: TGTGCCACAGGGGCTCTTGGGGCTAATGAAAAACTGTTTTTT.

CDR3 amino acids: CASSLLGGRGTDTQYF. In DNA, the CDR3 is TGTGCCAGCAGCTTACTTGGCGGGAGGGGCACAGATACGCAGTATTTT. The chain links TRBV7-3 to TRBJ2-3, with 9 nucleotides matching TRBD2. The germline V gene has CDR1 SGHTA and CDR2 FQGTGA. The CDR3 spans 16 residues. V lost 2 bases, J lost 1 base, and 4 bases stayed unmatched.

The V call is TRBV19, the J call TRBJ2-3; D is perhaps TRBD2 (6 bases). Trimming left V 7 bases short and J 0 bases short, with 17 bases between. The CDR3 totals 16 residues. Germline assignment: CDR1 LNHDA and CDR2 SQIVND (reference sequence). This chain's CDR3 is CASTPVEGSSTDTQYF. The CDR3 DNA reads TGTGCCAGTACCCCCGTGGAGGGGTCTAGCACAGATACGCAGTATTTT.

This chain uses TRBV5-1 with TRBJ2-3, with 7 positions matching TRBD2. The CDR3 spans 16 residues. The germline V gene has CDR1 SGHRS and CDR2 YFSETQ. V was pared by 0 bases and J by 0 bases, with 4 bases of the junction left unmatched. This chain's CDR3 is CASSLGLAPSTDTQYF. The CDR3 nucleotides read TGCGCCAGCAGCTTGGGACTAGCTCCTAGCACAGATACGCAGTATTTT.

The gene calls are TRBV7-9 and TRBJ2-3; TRBD2 agrees at 14 bases. The CDR3 runs 15 residues. The V gene end was trimmed by 5 bases and the J gene end by 4 bases; junction bases not matched to a gene: 2. CDR1 and CDR2 (germline): SEHNR, FQNEAQ (reference sequence). CDR3 residues: CASSAGLAGADTQYF. The DNA for the CDR3 is TGTGCCAGCAGCGCGGGACTAGCGGGAGCAGATACGCAGTATTTT. Drawing the rest from reference TRBV7-9 and TRBJ2-3, the complete variable domain is DTGVSQNPRHKITKRGQNVTFRCDPISEHNRLYWYRQTLGQGPEFLTYFQNEAQLEKSRLLSDRFSAERPKGSFSTLEIQRTEQGDSAMYLCASSAGLAGADTQYFGPGTRLTVL.